This T cell receptor beta chain was identified in a study of T cell changes during pregnancy in multiple sclerosis. Germline V lookup: CDR1 SGHTA, CDR2 FQGTGA. The CDR3 is made up of 16 amino acids. V dropped 2 bases and J dropped 1; count of bases not matched to a gene: 5. Assay used: immunoSEQ multiplex PCR; TCRdb lists only in-frame clones, some missing. This sample has 45,000 to 60,000 clones, with 90% to 95% found just once. This chain joins TRBV7-3 and TRBJ2-3; 8 nucleotides line up with TRBD1. The starting material was CD4+ T cells from peripheral blood mononuclear cells, obtained in the second trimester of pregnancy. The clonotype was recovered from a female donor with multiple sclerosis, enrolled in a pregnancy study. The CDR3 coding sequence is TGTGCCAGCAGCTTACTCGGGACAGGAGGCACAGATACGCAGTATTTT. It codes for CASSLLGTGGTDTQYF.